These 16 T cell receptor beta chains came from one sample sequenced in a study of early T cells in non-severe SARS-CoV-2 infection. TCRdb re-called the 5' RACE reads with MiXCR, one entry per CDR3 protein. The table includes tens of thousands of distinct CDR3 sequences, 5.5% to 7.5% detected once. The sample was whole blood. The receptors come from an adult who was a healthcare worker with PCR-confirmed SARS-CoV-2 infection or an uninfected control (not recorded which).

In DNA form, the CDR3 reads TGTGCCATCAGACCGGGACAGGGACAAGAGACCCAGTACTTC. Translating gives CAIRPGQGQETQYF. The J gene is TRBJ2-5, the V gene TRBV10-3; 9 nucleotides match TRBD1. Germline CDR1 is ENHRY and CDR2 is SYGVKD. There are 14 residues in the CDR3. V dropped 6 bases and J dropped 2; count of bases not matched to a gene: 4.

This clonotype has only a few counts. The genes are TRBV20-1 and TRBJ2-2; D uncertain. This CDR3 spans 16 amino acids. Germline V gives CDR1 DFQATT, CDR2 SNEGSKA (reference sequence). Trimming removed 1 base from V and 9 bases from J, with 21 bases in between. The CDR3: CSARALNRGQDRELFF. Written as DNA, the CDR3 is TGCAGTGCTAGAGCCCTTAACAGAGGTCAGGACCGGGAGCTGTTTTTT.

This clonotype was seen at least ten times. V usage is TRBV14 and J usage is TRBJ1-2; 10 nucleotides line up with TRBD1. CDR3 length equals 16 residues. Germline loops: CDR1 SGHDN, CDR2 FVKESK. The trim removed 4 bases at V and 4 bases at J, leaving 9 bases unmatched. The CDR3 sequence: CASSPRQGAATYGYTF. CDR3 in DNA: TGTGCCAGCAGCCCGAGACAGGGGGCAGCCACCTATGGCTACACCTTC.

This clonotype came up many times. The V gene is TRBV20-1, the J gene TRBJ1-1, with D maybe TRBD1 (5 bases). Germline lookup yields CDR1 DFQATT and CDR2 SNEGSKA (reference sequence). This CDR3 spans 12 amino acids. With 1 base removed from V and 3 bases from J, the gap between germline ends came to 6 bases. CDR3 amino acids: CSARVGDTEAFF. Written as DNA, the CDR3 is TGCAGTGCTAGAGTGGGGGACACTGAAGCTTTCTTT.

The CDR3 loop is CASSDSSNTGELFF. The CDR3 nucleotides read TGTGCCAGCAGTGACTCGTCCAACACCGGGGAGCTGTTTTTT. The chain has TRBV6-4 and TRBJ2-2, with D unresolved. Per germline, CDR1 MRHNA and CDR2 SNTAGT. Trimming removed 0 bases from V and 2 bases from J, with 4 bases in between. This CDR3 spans 14 amino acids.

The table lists this clonotype with many counts. The chain joins TRBV12-3 or TRBV12-4 to TRBJ1-2; 7 bases agree with TRBD1. With V trimmed by 6 bases and J by 8 bases, 9 bases remained unmatched. The CDR3 length is 13 residues. The CDR3 DNA sequence: TGTGCCAGCAGCAGGGACAGCTCACGCGGCTACACCTTC. Encoded protein: CASSRDSSRGYTF.

This clonotype was recorded at least ten times. The J gene is TRBJ2-2, the V gene TRBV5-5; perhaps TRBD1 as D (5 bases). V dropped 6 bases and J dropped 0 bases, with 12 bases sitting between them. The CDR3 contains 15 residues. Germline V gene data show CDR1 as SGHKS and CDR2 as YYEKEE (reference sequence). For the CDR3, the DNA is TGTGCCAGCATGGGGCAGGGAACGAACACCGGGGAGCTGTTTTTT. It encodes CASMGQGTNTGELFF.

A few counts support this clonotype. The V and J genes are TRBV7-6 and TRBJ1-1; TRBD1 agrees at 7 bases. J was trimmed by 6 bases and V by 2 bases; bases with no gene match: 6. The CDR3 has 14 amino acids. Looked up from germline, CDR1 is SGHVS and CDR2 is FNYEAQ. CDR3 region: CASSLSDRASEAFF. The CDR3 nucleotides are TGTGCCAGCAGCTTAAGCGACAGGGCGTCTGAAGCTTTCTTT.

This clonotype has more than one count but fewer than ten. This chain links TRBV11-2 with TRBJ2-7, with D unresolved. This CDR3 has 13 amino acids. Germline V gene data show CDR1 as SGHAT and CDR2 as FQNNGV. Trimming stripped 2 bases from V and 2 bases from J, with 7 bases between. Here the CDR3 DNA reads TGTGCCAGCAGCTTAACAGAGGCCTACGAGCAGTACTTC. This translates into CASSLTEAYEQYF.

This chain connects TRBV9 to TRBJ2-6, with a tentative D call TRBD1 (6 bases). There are 18 residues in the CDR3. Trimming left V 4 bases short and J 0 bases short, with 17 bases between. CDR1 is SGDLS and CDR2 is YYNGEE in the germline V gene. CDR3 sequence reads: CASSNRGGFASGANVLTF. CDR3 DNA sequence: TGTGCCAGCAGCAACCGAGGGGGATTTGCCTCTGGGGCCAACGTCCTGACTTTC.

This clonotype was counted at least ten times. The chain combines TRBV4-3 with TRBJ1-1; D gene unclear. CDR3 length equals 16 residues. Germline V gene sequence: CDR1 LGHNA, CDR2 YSLEER. The V gene lost 0 bases and the J gene lost 0 bases, with 11 bases spanning the gap. The CDR3 reads CASSQDLVLLNTEAFF. DNA for the CDR3: TGCGCCAGCAGCCAAGATCTGGTCTTGTTGAACACTGAAGCTTTCTTT.

This clonotype occurred many times. V is TRBV6-2 or TRBV6-3 and J is TRBJ2-2; a possible D gene is TRBD2 (5 bases). CDR1 and CDR2 (germline): MNHEY, SVGEGT. This CDR3 has 13 residues. V shed 5 bases and J shed 5 bases, with 9 bases lying between them. The chain's CDR3 is CASSLADTGELFF. CDR3 DNA: TGTGCCAGCAGTCTAGCAGATACCGGGGAGCTGTTTTTT.

This chain connects TRBV7-6 to TRBJ2-7, with D unclear. The CDR3 contains 14 residues. V lost 5 bases to trimming and J lost 1 base, with 12 bases between them. Germline lookup yields CDR1 SGHVS and CDR2 FNYEAQ. CDR3 region: CASSLGIFSYEQYF. The CDR3 DNA sequence: TGTGCCAGCAGCCTAGGAATATTTTCCTACGAGCAGTACTTC.

This clonotype appeared many times. This chain links TRBV18 with TRBJ1-1, with a weak D call TRBD1 (6 bases). Germline V gene data show CDR1 as KGHSH and CDR2 as LQKENI. Trimming took 3 bases from V and 1 from J, leaving 12 bases between them. The CDR3 consists of 15 residues. CDR3 bases: TGTGCCAGCTCACCCCCAAAGACAGGGAACACTGAAGCTTTCTTT. This sequence encodes CASSPPKTGNTEAFF.

This clonotype was counted ten times or more. The rearrangement uses TRBV7-9 and TRBJ2-5; D is unclear. The CDR3 contains 14 residues. Trimming took off 1 base at V and 2 bases at J, with 8 bases between the two ends. Germline CDR1 and CDR2: SEHNR and FQNEAQ (reference sequence). CDR3 coding DNA: TGTGCCAGCAGCTTAGGCAGAAATCAAGAGACCCAGTACTTC. Translated, it gives CASSLGRNQETQYF.

This clonotype was counted only a few times. The chain carries TRBV4-2 and TRBJ1-1; possible D gene TRBD1, 6 bases. The V and J ends lost 1 base and 5 bases respectively, with 14 bases between them. The CDR3 runs to 15 residues. Germline V gene sequence: CDR1 LGHNA, CDR2 YNFKEQ. CDR3 nucleotide sequence: TGTGCCAGCAGCCAAGGAGGGGGGGAAGCGACTGAAGCTTTCTTT. Residues: CASSQGGGEATEAFF.